This T cell receptor beta chain was identified during a study of graft-versus-host responses after intestinal transplantation. Study information: For approximately three years after anti-thymocyte globulin induction, all recipients took tacrolimus and steroids. General study findings and limits: High graft-versus-host to host-versus-graft clonal ratios were seen in allografts of patients with graft-donor T cell macrochimerism. Recipient marrow held GvH clones, some first seen in ileum or blood.

Lymphocytes from graft epithelium and lamina propria were isolated. Data came from immunoSEQ multiplex PCR; TCRdb stores just in-frame clones and leaves some out. The sample consists of 13,000 or so clones, around 70% of them appearing once. A word on this clone: Antigen: not known.

Germline V gene lookup returns CDR1 SGDLS and CDR2 YYNGEE. The CDR3 covers 13 residues. V shed 3 bases and J shed 0 bases, with 4 bases lying between them. This receptor was obtained from a human patient who received an intestinal transplant, so some T cells may come from the graft donor. The sample in question was ileum tissue, obtained 16 days after intestinal transplant. This chain connects TRBV9 to TRBJ1-3, with unresolved D. The CDR3 nucleotides read TGTGCCAGCAGCGACAGCTCTGGAAACACCATATATTTT. Its protein is CASSDSSGNTIYF.